A selection of T cell receptor beta chains follows, all from one sample in a study of cytomegalovirus exposure and HLA in healthy donors. The repertoire was sequenced with immunoSEQ multiplex PCR; TCRdb's copy has only in-frame clones and lacks some. This table has about 86,000 clones, around four fifths appearing once. Sequencing used PBMCs. Every receptor here comes from a woman aged 45-65 years in good health and CMV-seropositive. The CDR3 runs from the conserved cysteine through the conserved F or W. D genes are given only for firm matches. Rows may omit the clone size; those that give it use once, few, many or a size class.

>TRBV6-1|few|TRBJ2-1|TRBD1
TGTGCCAGCGGGACAGGGCTTGACTACAATGAGCAGTTCTTC
CASGTGLDYNEQFF
>TRBV2|-|TRBJ1-2|-
TGTGCCAGCAGTGAAGTCCGGGTTGGCTACACCTTC
CASSEVRVGYTF
>TRBV5-4|-|TRBJ2-7|TRBD1
TGTGCCAGCAGCCCTCCGGGACAGGGTTCCTACGAGCAGTACTTC
CASSPPGQGSYEQYF
>TRBV28|-|TRBJ2-1|-
TGTGCCAGCAGTTTGGAGGGTCGGTTTGCTGAGCAGTTCTTC
CASSLEGRFAEQFF
>TRBV4-1|few|TRBJ1-4|TRBD1
TGCGCCAGCAGCCAAGGGGACAGGGATCGAGAAAAACTGTTTTTT
CASSQGDRDREKLFF
>TRBV6-1|-|TRBJ2-7|TRBD1
TGTGCCAGCGGATTCGGACAGGGAGAGTCCTACGAGCAGTACTTC
CASGFGQGESYEQYF
>TRBV30|-|TRBJ1-6|-
TGTGCCTGGCAGCCGGGTCGCTATAATTCACCCCTCCACTTT
CAWQPGRYNSPLHF
>TRBV9|-|TRBJ1-2|TRBD1
TGTGCCAGCAGCCGGGACAGGGAAGCCTATGGCTACACCTTC
CASSRDREAYGYTF
>TRBV5-1|-|TRBJ2-7|-
TGCGCCAGCAGCTTGAGGGACTCACTTTACGAGCAGTACTTC
CASSLRDSLYEQYF
>TRBV5-4|few|TRBJ2-5|TRBD1
TGTGCCAGCAGCTTGGAGACAGGGGGGACCCAGTACTTC
CASSLETGGTQYF
>TRBV7-3|once|TRBJ2-2|TRBD2
TGTGCCAGCAGCTTACAGCGGGAACCGAACACCGGGGAGCTGTTTTTT
CASSLQREPNTGELFF
>TRBV15|few|TRBJ2-6|TRBD2
TGTGCCACCAGCGTAAAGCGGGGGGCTGGGGCCAACGTCCTGACTTTC
CATSVKRGAGANVLTF
>TRBV14|once|TRBJ2-1|-
TGTGCCAGCAGCCAAGATTCCGACTACCCCCTCCTCTTC
CASSQDSDYPLLF
>TRBV5-1|-|TRBJ2-4|TRBD2
TGCGCCAGCAGCTTGGGGCTAGCGGGAGCTCGTCCCCTAGCCAAAAACATTCAGTACTTC
CASSLGLAGARPLAKNIQYF
>TRBV5-4|-|TRBJ2-7|-
TGTGCCAGCAGCCGACAGGGAGGCTCCTACGAGCAGTACTTC
CASSRQGGSYEQYF
>TRBV28|-|TRBJ2-1|TRBD2
TGTGCCAGCAGTGCTAGCGGGAGAGTTCCGTTCTTC
CASSASGRVPFF
>TRBV10-3|-|TRBJ2-7|TRBD2
TGTGCCATCAGTCCTCCGGGAGGCTACGAGCAGTACTTC
CAISPPGGYEQYF
>TRBV10-2|-|TRBJ2-1|TRBD2
TGCGCCAGCAGTGAACCGGGAGGGCGAAATGAGCAGTTCTTC
CASSEPGGRNEQFF
>TRBV4-2|-|TRBJ2-3|TRBD2
TGTGCCAGCAGCTCTCTAGCGGGAGAGGGGACAGATACGCAGTATTTT
CASSSLAGEGTDTQYF
>TRBV23-1|-|TRBJ2-2|-
TGCGCCAGGAAACAGGAGAACACCGGGGAGCTGTTTTTT
CARKQENTGELFF
>TRBV19|-|TRBJ1-1|TRBD1
TGTGCCAGTAGTAGGGGACAGGGTAACACTGAAGCTTTCTTT
CASSRGQGNTEAFF
>TRBV30|few|TRBJ2-2|-
TGTGCCTGGAGCCCTAGTGGTGTGGGCACCGGGGAGCTGTTTTTT
CAWSPSGVGTGELFF
>TRBV6-1|-|TRBJ2-7|TRBD2
TGTGCCAGCAGTGTTTCGGGACTAGCGTCCTACGAGCAGTACTTC
CASSVSGLASYEQYF
>TRBV30|-|TRBJ2-7|-
TGTGCCTGGAGGACCCCTACAGGGGAGCAGTACTTC
CAWRTPTGEQYF
>TRBV5-8|few|TRBJ1-2|-
TGTGCCAGCAGCCCGGTGATCGCGGGGGGCTACACCTTC
CASSPVIAGGYTF
>TRBV28|-|TRBJ1-2|TRBD1
TGTGCCAGCAGTCCCACAGGGGGCTGGAGCGATGGCTACACCTTC
CASSPTGGWSDGYTF
>TRBV30|few|TRBJ2-1|-
TGTGCCTGGAGTATTGGAGAGCTAGCAATTGAGCAGTTCTTC
CAWSIGELAIEQFF
>TRBV19|few|TRBJ1-4|-
TGTGCCAGTCAGACAGGATGGAATGAAAAACTGTTTTTT
CASQTGWNEKLFF
>TRBV29-1|-|TRBJ2-1|TRBD2
TGCAGCGTTGATTCTAGCGGGAGTGGATACAATGAGCAGTTCTTC
CSVDSSGSGYNEQFF
>TRBV9|-|TRBJ1-2|-
TGTGCCAGCAGCGTAGGAGGTGATGGCTACACCTTC
CASSVGGDGYTF
>TRBV9|-|TRBJ2-3|TRBD1
TGTGCCAGCAGCGTCGGGGGGACAGGGATCGATACGCAGTATTTT
CASSVGGTGIDTQYF
>TRBV18|-|TRBJ1-5|TRBD1
TGTGCCAGCTCACGAGGGACAGACAATCAGCCCCAGCATTTT
CASSRGTDNQPQHF
>TRBV7-3|-|TRBJ2-1|-
TGTGCCAGCAGCTTGAATAGAATAGACAATGAGCAGTTCTTC
CASSLNRIDNEQFF
>TRBV7-2|-|TRBJ2-1|TRBD2
TGTGCCAGCAGCTTAGGGCGGACTAGCGGGAGAATCGGTGAGCAGTTCTTC
CASSLGRTSGRIGEQFF
>TRBV11-2|-|TRBJ2-7|-
TGTGCCAGCAGCTTAGGAAGGACAGCGATCTACGAGCAGTACTTC
CASSLGRTAIYEQYF
>TRBV4-1|-|TRBJ2-1|TRBD2
TGCGCCAGCAGCCAAGCTCTAGCGGGACGATCCTACAATGAGCAGTTCTTC
CASSQALAGRSYNEQFF
>TRBV27|-|TRBJ2-1|-
TGTGCCAGCAGTCTGTCCGGGAGGGGGCGTGAGCAGTTCTTC
CASSLSGRGREQFF
>TRBV25-1|once|TRBJ2-2|-
TGTGCCAGCAGTGAATGGCGCAGCGCGTCGGGGGAGCTGTTTTTT
CASSEWRSASGELFF
>TRBV10-2|-|TRBJ1-2|TRBD1
TGCGCCAGCAGTGAGTCGACAGGGTCGGATGGCTACACCTTC
CASSESTGSDGYTF
>TRBV7-8|-|TRBJ1-5|-
TGTGCCAGCAGCACCATCAGGGAGGGACAGCCCCAGCATTTT
CASSTIREGQPQHF